The clone carrying this TCR beta chain occurred many times. There were TCR beta CDR3 regions amplified from RNA transcripts. The HTBI set primed first-round TCR CDR3 RT-PCR. TCRdb itself ran the multiplex PCR reads through MiXCR, one entry per CDR3 protein. The sample has hundreds of thousands of distinct CDR3 sequences, about an eighth seen once. The data were obtained in a study of T cells in Graves' hyperthyroidism and ophthalmopathy. The sequenced material came from blood. The TCR was taken from a man between 45 and 60 years old with Graves' ophthalmopathy.

The CDR3, as DNA: TGTGCCAGTAGTCCTTGGACAGTGAATCAGCCCCAGCATTTT. Protein sequence: CASSPWTVNQPQHF. V gene TRBV19 combines with J gene TRBJ1-5; D might be TRBD1 (6 bases). The germline CDR1 and CDR2 sequences are LNHDA and SQIVND (reference sequence). With 5 bases removed from V and 4 bases from J, the gap between germline ends came to 12 bases. The CDR3 is made up of 14 amino acids.